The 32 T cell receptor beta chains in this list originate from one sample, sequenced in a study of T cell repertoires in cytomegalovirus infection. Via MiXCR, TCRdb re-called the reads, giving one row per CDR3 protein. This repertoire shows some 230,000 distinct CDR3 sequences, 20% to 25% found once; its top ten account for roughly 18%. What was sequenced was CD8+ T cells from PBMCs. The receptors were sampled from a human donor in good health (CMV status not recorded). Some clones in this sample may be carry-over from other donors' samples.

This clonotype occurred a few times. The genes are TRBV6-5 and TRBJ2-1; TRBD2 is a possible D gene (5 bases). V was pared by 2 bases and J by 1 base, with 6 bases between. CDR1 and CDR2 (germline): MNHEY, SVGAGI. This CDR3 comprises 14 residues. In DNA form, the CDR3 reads TGTGCCAGCAGTTACGAGGGTTCCTACAATGAGCAGTTCTTC. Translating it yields CASSYEGSYNEQFF.

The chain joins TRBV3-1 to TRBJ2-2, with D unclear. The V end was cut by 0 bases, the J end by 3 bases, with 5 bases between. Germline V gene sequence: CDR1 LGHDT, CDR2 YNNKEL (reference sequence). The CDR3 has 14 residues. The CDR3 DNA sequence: TGTGCCAGCAGCCAAGATTGGGACACCGGGGAGCTGTTTTTT. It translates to CASSQDWDTGELFF.

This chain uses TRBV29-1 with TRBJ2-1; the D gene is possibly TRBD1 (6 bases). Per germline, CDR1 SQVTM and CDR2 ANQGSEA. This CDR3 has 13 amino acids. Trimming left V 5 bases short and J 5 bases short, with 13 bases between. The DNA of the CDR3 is TGCAGCGTTAACCCAACAGGGAACAATGAGCAGTTCTTC. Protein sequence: CSVNPTGNNEQFF.

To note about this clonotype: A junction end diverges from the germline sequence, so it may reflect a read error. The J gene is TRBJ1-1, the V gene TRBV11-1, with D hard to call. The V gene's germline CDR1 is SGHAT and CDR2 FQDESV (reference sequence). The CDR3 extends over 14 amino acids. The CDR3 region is CASSLADIGTDAFF. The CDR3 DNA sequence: TGTGCCAGCAGCTTAGCAGACATTGGCACTGATGCTTTCTTT.

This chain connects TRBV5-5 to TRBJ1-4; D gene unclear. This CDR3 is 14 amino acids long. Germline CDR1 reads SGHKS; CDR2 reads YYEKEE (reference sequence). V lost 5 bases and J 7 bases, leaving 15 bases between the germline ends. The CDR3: CASRQGSFGEKLFF. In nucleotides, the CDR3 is TGTGCCAGCAGGCAAGGCAGCTTCGGTGAAAAACTGTTTTTT.

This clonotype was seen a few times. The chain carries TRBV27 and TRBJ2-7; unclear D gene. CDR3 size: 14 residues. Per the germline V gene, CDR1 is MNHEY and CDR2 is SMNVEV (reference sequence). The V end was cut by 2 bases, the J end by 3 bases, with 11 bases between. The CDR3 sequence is CASSLIGYNYEQYF. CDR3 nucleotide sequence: TGTGCCAGCAGTTTAATTGGGTACAACTACGAGCAGTACTTC.

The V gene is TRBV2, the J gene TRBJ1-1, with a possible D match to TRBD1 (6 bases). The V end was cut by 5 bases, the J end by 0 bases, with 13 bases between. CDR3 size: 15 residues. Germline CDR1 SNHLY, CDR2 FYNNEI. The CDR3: CASSLTTGMNTEAFF. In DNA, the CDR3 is TGTGCCAGCAGTCTCACTACAGGGATGAACACTGAAGCTTTCTTT.

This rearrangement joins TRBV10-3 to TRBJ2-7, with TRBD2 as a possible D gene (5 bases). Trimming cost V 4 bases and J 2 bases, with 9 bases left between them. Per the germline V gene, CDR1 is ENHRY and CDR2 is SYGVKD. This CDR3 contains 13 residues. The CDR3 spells CAISGFGTYEQYF. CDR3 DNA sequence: TGTGCCATCAGTGGGTTCGGGACCTACGAGCAGTACTTC.

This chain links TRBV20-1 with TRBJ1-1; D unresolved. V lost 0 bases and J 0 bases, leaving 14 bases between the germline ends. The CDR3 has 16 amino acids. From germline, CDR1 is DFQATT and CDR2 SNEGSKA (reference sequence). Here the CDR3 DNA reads TGCAGTGCTAGAGAAGGGCCCTCAGCAATGAACACTGAAGCTTTCTTT. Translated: CSAREGPSAMNTEAFF.

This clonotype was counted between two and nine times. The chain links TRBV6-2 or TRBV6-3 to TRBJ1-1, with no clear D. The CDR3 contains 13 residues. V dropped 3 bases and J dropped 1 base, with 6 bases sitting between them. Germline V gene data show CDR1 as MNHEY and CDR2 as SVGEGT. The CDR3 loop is CASSYSSNTEAFF. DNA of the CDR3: TGTGCCAGCAGTTATAGCTCGAACACTGAAGCTTTCTTT.

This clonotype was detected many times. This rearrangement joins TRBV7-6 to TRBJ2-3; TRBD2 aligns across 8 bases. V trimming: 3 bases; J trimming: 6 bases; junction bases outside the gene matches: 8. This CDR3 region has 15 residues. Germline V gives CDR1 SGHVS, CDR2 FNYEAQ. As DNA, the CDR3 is TGTGCCAGCAGCTTTGGCGGGGGGCCCGCGGATACGCAGTATTTT. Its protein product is CASSFGGGPADTQYF.

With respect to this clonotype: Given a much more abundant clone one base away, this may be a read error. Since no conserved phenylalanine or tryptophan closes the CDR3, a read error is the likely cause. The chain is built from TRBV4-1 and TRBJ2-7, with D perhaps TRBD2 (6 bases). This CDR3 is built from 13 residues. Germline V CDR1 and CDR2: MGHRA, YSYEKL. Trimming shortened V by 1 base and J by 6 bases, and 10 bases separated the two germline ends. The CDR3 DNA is TGCGCCAGCAGCCAAGGGCAGGGAGGCGAGCAGTACTCC. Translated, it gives CASSQGQGGEQYS.

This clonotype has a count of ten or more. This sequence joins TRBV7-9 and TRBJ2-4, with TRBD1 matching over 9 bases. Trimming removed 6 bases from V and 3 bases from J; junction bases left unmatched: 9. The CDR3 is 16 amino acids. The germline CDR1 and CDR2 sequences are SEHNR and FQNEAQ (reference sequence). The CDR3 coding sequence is TGTGCCAGCAGACGCGACAGGGGGAACGACAAAAACATTCAGTACTTC. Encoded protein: CASRRDRGNDKNIQYF.

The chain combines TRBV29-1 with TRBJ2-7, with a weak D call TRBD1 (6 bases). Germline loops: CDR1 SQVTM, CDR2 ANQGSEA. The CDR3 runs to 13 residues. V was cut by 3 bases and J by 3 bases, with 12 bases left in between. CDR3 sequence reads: CSVEGRDNYEQYF. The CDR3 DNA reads TGCAGCGTTGAGGGACGGGACAACTACGAGCAGTACTTC.

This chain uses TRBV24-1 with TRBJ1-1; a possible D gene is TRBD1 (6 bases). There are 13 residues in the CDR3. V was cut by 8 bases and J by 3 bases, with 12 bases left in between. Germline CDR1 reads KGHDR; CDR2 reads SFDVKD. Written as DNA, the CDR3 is TGTGCCACCATGGGGGCTGAGGACACTGAAGCTTTCTTT. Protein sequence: CATMGAEDTEAFF.

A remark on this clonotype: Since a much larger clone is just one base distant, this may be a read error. The CDR3 DNA reads as TGTGCCAGCACCGTGTCGCCCAGGGTGAACTATGGCTACACCTTC. Amino acids: CASTVSPRVNYGYTF. The gene calls are TRBV7-2 and TRBJ1-2; D possibly corresponds to TRBD1 (5 bases). There are 15 residues in the CDR3. Deletions cut 7 bases from V and 2 bases from J, with 17 bases between. CDR1 is SGHTA, CDR2 FQGNSA, per germline. The full variable domain, rest sourced from reference TRBV7-2 and TRBJ1-2, is GAGVSQSPSNKVTEKGKDVELRCDPISGHTALYWYRQSLGQGLEFLIYFQGNSAPDKSGLPSDRFSAERTGGSVSTLTIQRTQQEDSAVYLCASTVSPRVNYGYTFGSGTRLTVV.

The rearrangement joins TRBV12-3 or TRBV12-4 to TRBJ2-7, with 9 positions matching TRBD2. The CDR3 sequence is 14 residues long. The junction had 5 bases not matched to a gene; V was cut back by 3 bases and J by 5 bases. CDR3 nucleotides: TGTGCCAGCAGTTTCGGCGGGGGGGCCGACGAGCAGTACTTC. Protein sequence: CASSFGGGADEQYF.

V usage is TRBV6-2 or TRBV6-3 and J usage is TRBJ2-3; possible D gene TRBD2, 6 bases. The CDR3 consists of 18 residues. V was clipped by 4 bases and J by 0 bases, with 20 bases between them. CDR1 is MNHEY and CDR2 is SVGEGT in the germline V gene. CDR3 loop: CASSSVQRRGSSTDTQYF. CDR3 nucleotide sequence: TGTGCCAGCAGTTCCGTACAACGGCGGGGCTCTAGCACAGATACGCAGTATTTT.

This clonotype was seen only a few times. This CDR3 is CASSPPLAQEQFF. The CDR3, as DNA: TGTGCCAGCAGCCCGCCGCTAGCTCAAGAGCAGTTCTTC. The rearrangement joins TRBV7-9 to TRBJ2-1; weak D call: TRBD2 (5 bases). Trimming removed 5 bases from V and 10 bases from J, with 15 bases in between. CDR1 is SEHNR and CDR2 is FQNEAQ in the germline V gene (reference sequence). CDR3 length equals 13 residues. The full variable domain, with the rest looked up from reference TRBV7-9 and TRBJ2-1, is DTGVSQNPRHKITKRGQNVTFRCDPISEHNRLYWYRQTLGQGPEFLTYFQNEAQLEKSRLLSDRFSAERPKGSFSTLEIQRTEQGDSAMYLCASSPPLAQEQFFGPGTRLTVL.

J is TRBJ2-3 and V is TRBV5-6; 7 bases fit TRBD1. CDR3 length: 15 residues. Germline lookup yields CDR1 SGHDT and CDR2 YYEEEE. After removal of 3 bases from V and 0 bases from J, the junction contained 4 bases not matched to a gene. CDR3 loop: CASSSGTASTDTQYF. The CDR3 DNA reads TGTGCCAGCAGCTCCGGGACAGCGAGCACAGATACGCAGTATTTT.

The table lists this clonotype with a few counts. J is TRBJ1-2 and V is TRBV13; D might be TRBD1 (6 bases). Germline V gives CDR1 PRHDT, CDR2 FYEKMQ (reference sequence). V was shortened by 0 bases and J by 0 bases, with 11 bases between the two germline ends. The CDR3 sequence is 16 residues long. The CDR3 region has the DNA TGTGCCAGCAGCTTAGGCCCGGGACACCCTAACTATGGCTACACCTTC. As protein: CASSLGPGHPNYGYTF.

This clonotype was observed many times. Here the CDR3 DNA reads TGTGCCAGCAGTGCCCAGGGTGACACCGGGGAGCTGTTTTTT. Its translation is CASSAQGDTGELFF. V usage is TRBV6-4 and J usage is TRBJ2-2; possible D gene TRBD1, 5 bases. The CDR3 runs 14 residues. V lost 4 bases to trimming and J lost 3 bases, with 9 bases between them. Germline V CDR1 and CDR2: MRHNA, SNTAGT.

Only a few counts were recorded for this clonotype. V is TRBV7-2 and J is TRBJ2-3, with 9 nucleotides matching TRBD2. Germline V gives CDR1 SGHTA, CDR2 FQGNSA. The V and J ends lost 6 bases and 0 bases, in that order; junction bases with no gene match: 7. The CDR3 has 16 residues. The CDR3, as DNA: TGTGCCAGCAGATATGGACTAGCGCTTAGCACAGATACGCAGTATTTT. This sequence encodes CASRYGLALSTDTQYF.

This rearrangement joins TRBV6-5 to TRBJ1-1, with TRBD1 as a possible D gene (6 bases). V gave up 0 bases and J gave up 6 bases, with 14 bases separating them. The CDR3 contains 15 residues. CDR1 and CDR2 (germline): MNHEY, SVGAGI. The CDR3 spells CASSYSGAWGPEAFF. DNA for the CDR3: TGTGCCAGCAGTTACTCGGGGGCCTGGGGCCCTGAAGCTTTCTTT.

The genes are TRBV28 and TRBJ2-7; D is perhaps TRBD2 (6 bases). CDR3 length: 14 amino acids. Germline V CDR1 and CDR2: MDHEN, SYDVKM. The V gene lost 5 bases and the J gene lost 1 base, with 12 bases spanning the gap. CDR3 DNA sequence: TGTGCCAGCAGTCCCCGGGAGTCTTCCTACGAGCAGTACTTC. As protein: CASSPRESSYEQYF.

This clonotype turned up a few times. The CDR3 reads CASSPGLAGLEQYF. DNA for the CDR3: TGTGCCAGCAGCCCGGGACTAGCGGGCCTCGAGCAGTACTTC. This chain uses TRBV5-6 with TRBJ2-7; 12 bases line up with TRBD2. The ends lost 4 bases at V and 6 bases at J; junction bases unmatched: 5. This CDR3 region has 14 residues. The germline V gene encodes CDR1 SGHDT and CDR2 YYEEEE. The complete variable domain, with remaining parts taken from reference TRBV5-6 and TRBJ2-7, reads DAGVTQSPTHLIKTRGQQVTLRCSPKSGHDTVSWYQQALGQGPQFIFQYYEEEERQRGNFPDRFSGHQFPNYSSELNVNALLLGDSALYLCASSPGLAGLEQYFGPGTRLTVT.

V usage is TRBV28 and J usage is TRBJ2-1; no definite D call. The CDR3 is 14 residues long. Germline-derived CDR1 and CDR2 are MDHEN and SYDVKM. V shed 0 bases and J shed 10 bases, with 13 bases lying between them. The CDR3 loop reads CASSLWAGAGEQFF. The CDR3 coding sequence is TGTGCCAGCAGTTTATGGGCTGGCGCCGGAGAGCAGTTCTTC.

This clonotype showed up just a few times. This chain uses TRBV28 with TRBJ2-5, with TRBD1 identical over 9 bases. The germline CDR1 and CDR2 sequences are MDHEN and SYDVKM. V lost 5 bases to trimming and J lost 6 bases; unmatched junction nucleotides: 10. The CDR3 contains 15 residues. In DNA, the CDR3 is TGTGCCAGCAGTCCAACTCATACAGGGGGCCAGACCCAGTACTTC. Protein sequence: CASSPTHTGGQTQYF.

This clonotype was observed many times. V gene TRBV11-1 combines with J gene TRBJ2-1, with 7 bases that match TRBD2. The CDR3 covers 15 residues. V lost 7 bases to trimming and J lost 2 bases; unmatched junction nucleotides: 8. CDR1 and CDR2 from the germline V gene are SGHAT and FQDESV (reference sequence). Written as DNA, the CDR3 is TGTGCCAGCACCTTGGGGGGGGACCCCTACAATGAGCAGTTCTTC. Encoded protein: CASTLGGDPYNEQFF.

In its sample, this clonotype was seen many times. Written as DNA, the CDR3 is TGTGCCAGCAGCTTAGAGATCGGAGGGGTCACTGAAGCTTTCTTT. Translation: CASSLEIGGVTEAFF. The chain has TRBV7-9 and TRBJ1-1; a possible D gene is TRBD1 (5 bases). The germline CDR1 and CDR2 sequences are SEHNR and FQNEAQ (reference sequence). The CDR3 has 15 residues. V lost 1 base and J lost 4, with 13 bases in between.

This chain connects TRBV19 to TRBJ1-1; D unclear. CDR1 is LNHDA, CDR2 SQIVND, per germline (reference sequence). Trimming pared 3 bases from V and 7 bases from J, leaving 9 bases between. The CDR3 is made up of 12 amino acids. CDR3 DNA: TGTGCCAGTAGTATCCCTTATTATGAAGCTTTCTTT. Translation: CASSIPYYEAFF.

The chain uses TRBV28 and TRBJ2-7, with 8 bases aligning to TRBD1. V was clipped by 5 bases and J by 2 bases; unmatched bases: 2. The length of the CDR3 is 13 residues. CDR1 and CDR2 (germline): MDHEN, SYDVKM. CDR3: CASSMGQAYEQYF. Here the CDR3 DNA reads TGTGCCAGCAGTATGGGACAGGCCTACGAGCAGTACTTC. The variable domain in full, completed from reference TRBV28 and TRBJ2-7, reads DVKVTQSSRYLVKRTGEKVFLECVQDMDHENMFWYRQDPGLGLRLIYFSYDVKMKEKGDIPEGYSVSREKKERFSLILESASTNQTSMYLCASSMGQAYEQYFGPGTRLTVT.